Listed below are T cell receptor beta chains from one sample, sequenced in a study of beta chain features in type 1 diabetes. Only in-frame clones appear in the TCRdb table, and some are missing; sequencing was by immunoSEQ multiplex PCR. The table shows roughly 150,000 clones, with 6.5% to 8.5% occurring only once. Sequencing input: central memory CD4+ T cells from blood. These receptors originate from a woman younger than 30 with type 1 diabetes. Both conserved end residues are part of each CDR3. A D gene is named only where the DNA matches it firmly. Size is stated for part of the rows, as once, few or many counts, or as a class when the clone is expanded.

D gene	clone size	V gene	J gene	CDR3 protein	CDR3 DNA
TRBD2	NA	TRBV2	TRBJ2-7	CASILAGHEQYF	TGTGCCAGCATCCTAGCGGGACACGAGCAGTACTTC
NA	NA	TRBV6-5	TRBJ1-5	CASSYATGNQPQHF	TGTGCCAGCAGTTACGCTACAGGGAATCAGCCCCAGCATTTT
TRBD2	few	TRBV7-2	TRBJ2-7	CASSSQSSGEQYF	TGTGCCAGCAGCTCCCAATCTAGCGGCGAGCAGTACTTC
TRBD2	NA	TRBV28	TRBJ2-7	CASTAVDPGGSPYEQYF	TGTGCCAGCACCGCGGTTGATCCGGGCGGGAGTCCCTACGAGCAGTACTTC
NA	few	TRBV6-5	TRBJ2-7	CASSYSRGYEQYF	TGTGCCAGCAGTTACTCTCGGGGCTACGAGCAGTACTTC
TRBD1	few	TRBV29-1	TRBJ1-1	CSVLGDRGTNTEAFF	TGCAGCGTTTTAGGGGACAGGGGGACAAACACTGAAGCTTTCTTT
NA	many	TRBV5-1	TRBJ1-2	CASSLEQGRHGYTF	TGCGCCAGCAGCTTGGAACAGGGAAGACATGGCTACACCTTC
NA	few	TRBV7-6	TRBJ2-1	CASSLKASSYNEQFF	TGTGCCAGCAGCTTAAAGGCTAGCTCCTACAATGAGCAGTTCTTC
TRBD2	NA	TRBV19	TRBJ2-1	CASSNSGRATYEQFF	TGTGCCAGTAGTAATAGCGGGAGGGCAACCTATGAGCAGTTCTTC
NA	NA	TRBV2	TRBJ2-7	CATATGFEQYF	TGTGCCACTGCAACAGGTTTCGAGCAGTACTTC
NA	few	TRBV11-2	TRBJ2-7	CASSLAVAPPSF	TGTGCCAGCAGCTTAGCGGTAGCTCCGCCGTCCTTC
TRBD1	NA	TRBV7-8	TRBJ1-2	CASSLGRGTGYGYTF	TGTGCCAGCAGCTTAGGACGGGGGACAGGGTATGGCTACACCTTC
NA	NA	TRBV10-1	TRBJ1-2	CASSESWGTFTF	TGCGCCAGCAGTGAGTCTTGGGGCACGTTCACCTTC
TRBD2	few	TRBV11-1	TRBJ2-7	CASSLESGRAYEQYF	TGTGCCAGCAGCTTAGAAAGCGGGAGGGCCTACGAGCAGTACTTC
NA	NA	TRBV2	TRBJ2-1	CASSEGRLVNEQFF	TGTGCCAGCAGTGAAGGGAGACTAGTCAATGAGCAGTTCTTC
TRBD1	NA	TRBV25-1	TRBJ2-5	CASTTVGQGETQYF	TGTGCCAGCACCACAGTGGGACAGGGGGAGACCCAGTACTTC
NA	NA	TRBV6-1	TRBJ2-1	CASSGSFWDTYYNEQFF	TGTGCCAGCAGTGGATCATTTTGGGACACTTACTACAATGAGCAGTTCTTC
TRBD1	NA	TRBV2	TRBJ1-1	CASVGTATEAFF	TGTGCCAGCGTAGGGACAGCCACTGAAGCTTTCTTT
NA	few	TRBV7-2	TRBJ1-6	CASSPSRDTYSPLHF	TGTGCCAGCAGCCCATCTCGGGACACATATTCACCCCTCCACTTT
TRBD1	few	TRBV7-2	TRBJ2-2	CASSYPQGAMAGELFF	TGTGCCAGCAGTTATCCACAGGGGGCGATGGCCGGGGAGCTGTTTTTT
NA	few	TRBV5-4	TRBJ2-5	CASSFLRQQETQYF	TGTGCCAGCAGCTTCTTGCGGCAACAAGAGACCCAGTACTTC
TRBD1	few	TRBV28	TRBJ2-7	CASSLHRGLSYEQYF	TGTGCCAGCAGTTTACACAGGGGGCTCTCCTACGAGCAGTACTTC
NA	few	TRBV5-1	TRBJ2-2	CASSFTVTGNTGELFF	TGCGCCAGCAGCTTCACAGTGACAGGGAACACCGGGGAGCTGTTTTTT
TRBD1	NA	TRBV11-2	TRBJ2-7	CASSLDDRAKYF	TGTGCCAGCAGCTTAGATGACAGGGCCAAGTACTTC
NA	few	TRBV2	TRBJ2-2	CASKQGIAGELFF	TGTGCCAGCAAACAGGGAATTGCCGGGGAGCTGTTTTTT
TRBD1	NA	TRBV7-2	TRBJ1-4	CASSLQGAEEKLFF	TGTGCCAGCAGCTTACAGGGGGCGGAGGAAAAACTGTTTTTT
NA	few	TRBV5-6	TRBJ1-5	CASSRWGQNQPQHF	TGTGCCAGCAGCCGTTGGGGCCAAAATCAGCCCCAGCATTTT
NA	NA	TRBV6-5	TRBJ2-7	CASSYRGNGAREQYF	TGTGCCAGCAGTTACCGAGGGAATGGTGCTAGAGAGCAGTACTTC
NA	NA	TRBV15	TRBJ1-4	CATSREQGGSNEKLFF	TGTGCCACCAGCAGAGAGCAGGGTGGGTCTAATGAAAAACTGTTTTTT
NA	NA	TRBV10-3	TRBJ2-7	CASSYRYEQYF	TGTGCCAGCAGTTATCGTTACGAGCAGTACTTC
NA	once	TRBV2	TRBJ2-3	CASRVYRTDTQYF	TGTGCCAGCAGGGTCTACCGGACAGATACGCAGTATTTT
TRBD1	NA	TRBV12-5	TRBJ1-5	CASGNSGGRQPQHF	TGTGCTAGTGGTAACTCAGGGGGGCGGCAGCCCCAGCATTTT
NA	few	TRBV18	TRBJ2-2	CASSPGQNTGELFF	TGTGCCAGCTCACCGGGACAGAACACCGGGGAGCTGTTTTTT
NA	few	TRBV5-1	TRBJ2-4	CASSLATASGYIQYF	TGCGCCAGCAGCTTGGCGACAGCAAGCGGGTACATTCAGTACTTC
TRBD1	medium-sized	TRBV6-6	TRBJ1-1	CASSYSPSTGRTEAFF	TGTGCCAGCAGTTACTCTCCATCGACAGGGAGGACTGAAGCTTTCTTT
NA	NA	TRBV19	TRBJ2-3	CASSSGDPPDTQYF	TGTGCCAGTAGTTCAGGGGACCCCCCTGATACGCAGTATTTT
TRBD1	few	TRBV29-1	TRBJ2-3	CSVTKGTGGDTQYF	TGCAGCGTTACCAAGGGGACAGGGGGAGATACGCAGTATTTT
NA	few	TRBV7-8	TRBJ2-1	CASTSQRGLNEQFF	TGTGCCAGCACCTCTCAGAGGGGGTTGAATGAGCAGTTCTTC
NA	NA	TRBV5-1	TRBJ2-5	CASSLAASAGETQYF	TGCGCCAGCAGCTTGGCCGCTAGCGCAGGGGAGACCCAGTACTTC
NA	NA	TRBV6-5	TRBJ1-3	CASRRDTSGNTIYF	TGTGCCAGCAGAAGGGACACCTCTGGAAACACCATATATTTT
TRBD1	few	TRBV5-1	TRBJ2-7	CASSPTGAGTYEQYF	TGCGCCAGCAGCCCGACAGGGGCTGGGACCTACGAGCAGTACTTC
NA	NA	TRBV7-2	TRBJ2-5	CASSPLLETQYF	TGTGCCAGCAGCCCGTTATTGGAGACCCAGTACTTC
TRBD2	NA	TRBV28	TRBJ2-3	CASKYPSGRALNSADTQYF	TGTGCCAGCAAATACCCGAGCGGGAGGGCCCTCAACTCCGCAGATACGCAGTATTTT
NA	few	TRBV4-3	TRBJ2-2	CASTGQRGTGELFF	TGCGCCAGCACTGGACAGCGGGGCACCGGGGAGCTGTTTTTT
NA	few	TRBV7-2	TRBJ1-5	CASSATGWQPQHF	TGTGCCAGCAGCGCAACCGGGTGGCAGCCCCAGCATTTT
NA	many	TRBV29-1	TRBJ2-1	CSAVREPGEANEQFF	TGCAGCGCAGTTAGGGAACCGGGAGAGGCCAATGAGCAGTTCTTC
TRBD1	NA	TRBV19	TRBJ1-5	CASNRDRGNQPQHF	TGTGCCAGCAACAGGGACAGGGGCAATCAGCCCCAGCATTTT
NA	few	TRBV5-4	TRBJ1-1	CASSPGQNTEAFF	TGTGCCAGCAGCCCGGGACAGAACACTGAAGCTTTCTTT
TRBD1	NA	TRBV11-3	TRBJ2-1	CASSGLGTGGSYNEQFF	TGTGCCAGCAGTGGACTTGGGACAGGGGGCTCCTACAATGAGCAGTTCTTC
TRBD2	many	TRBV7-2	TRBJ2-2	CATIGGGYTGELFF	TGTGCAACTATCGGGGGGGGGTACACCGGGGAGCTGTTTTTT
NA	NA	TRBV7-9	TRBJ2-1	CASTKGQYNEQFF	TGTGCCAGCACCAAAGGACAGTACAATGAGCAGTTCTTC
NA	few	TRBV27	TRBJ1-1	CASGSVGTEAFF	TGTGCCAGCGGGAGTGTGGGAACTGAAGCTTTCTTT
NA	many	TRBV30	TRBJ2-3	CAWSVGGVATDTQYF	TGTGCCTGGAGTGTAGGCGGGGTTGCCACAGATACGCAGTATTTT
NA	NA	TRBV18	TRBJ1-4	CASSPYQGGGEKLFF	TGTGCCAGCTCCCCCTACCAGGGAGGCGGTGAAAAACTGTTTTTT
NA	NA	TRBV6-5	TRBJ1-1	CASRTATAEAFF	TGTGCCAGCAGGACCGCGACAGCTGAAGCTTTCTTT
NA	few	TRBV4-3	TRBJ1-2	CASSQDRGGGYTF	TGCGCCAGCAGCCAAGACCGGGGAGGGGGCTACACCTTC
TRBD1	NA	TRBV2	TRBJ1-2	CASVKEQGRFERYTF	TGTGCCAGCGTAAAGGAACAGGGGAGGTTTGAGCGCTACACCTTC
TRBD1	few	TRBV29-1	TRBJ1-2	CSVGTGTYGYTF	TGCAGCGTAGGGACAGGGACCTATGGCTACACCTTC
TRBD2	NA	TRBV5-1	TRBJ2-7	CASSPEGGPPYEQYF	TGCGCCAGCAGCCCGGAGGGAGGGCCTCCCTACGAGCAGTACTTC
NA	many	TRBV4-3	TRBJ2-7	CASSQDIRYEQYF	TGCGCCAGCAGCCAAGATATCCGGTACGAGCAGTACTTC